Listed below are T cell receptor beta chains from one sample, sequenced in a study of T cells in Graves' hyperthyroidism and ophthalmopathy. TCRdb re-analysed the multiplex PCR reads in MiXCR, keeping a single row per CDR3 protein. The data show 600,000 or so distinct CDR3 sequences, roughly 15% seen once. The sample was blood. These receptors were collected from a woman aged 45 to 65 with Graves' ophthalmopathy. Both conserved end residues are part of each CDR3. Each record gives: V gene, D gene, J gene, clone size, CDR3 protein, CDR3 DNA. A D gene is named only where the DNA matches it firmly. Size is omitted from some rows. Given values are once, few, many or a class for expanded clones.

>TRBV18|TRBD1|TRBJ1-1|many
CASSPNTGAVTEAFF
TGTGCCAGCTCACCTAATACAGGGGCAGTCACTGAAGCTTTCTTT
>TRBV4-1|.|TRBJ1-5|many
CASSQDIIVRAEHSNQPQHF
TGCGCCAGCAGCCAAGATATAATCGTTCGGGCGGAGCATAGCAATCAGCCCCAGCATTTT
>TRBV7-2|TRBD1|TRBJ1-5|many
CASSELSGGQPQHF
TGTGCCAGCAGCGAGCTATCAGGGGGTCAGCCCCAGCATTTT
>TRBV6-2/TRBV6-3|.|TRBJ2-1|few
CASSYSHNEQFF
TGTGCCAGCAGTTACTCTCACAATGAGCAGTTCTTC
>TRBV4-3|.|TRBJ2-7|many
CASSQGSPNSYEQYF
TGCGCCAGCAGCCAAGGCTCCCCAAACTCCTACGAGCAGTACTTC
>TRBV15|.|TRBJ2-1|few
CATSRRGGTDNEQFF
TGTGCCACCAGCAGACGCGGGGGGACAGACAATGAGCAGTTCTTC
>TRBV10-3|.|TRBJ1-5|many
CAISESTQDQPQHF
TGTGCCATCAGTGAGTCCACACAAGATCAGCCCCAGCATTTT
>TRBV4-2|.|TRBJ1-1|few
CASSQDIRGTEAFF
TGTGCCAGCAGCCAAGATATCAGGGGAACTGAAGCTTTCTTT
>TRBV5-4|.|TRBJ1-1|few
CASKPQGRRVNTEAFF
TGTGCCAGTAAACCTCAGGGGCGCAGGGTTAACACTGAAGCTTTCTTT
>TRBV7-9|.|TRBJ2-1|many
CASNQRVYNEQFF
TGTGCCAGCAACCAGCGGGTTTACAATGAGCAGTTCTTC
>TRBV28|.|TRBJ1-1|.
CASSLYGDRVF
TGTGCCAGCAGTTTATATGGGGATCGGGTCTTT
>TRBV3-1|.|TRBJ1-3|many
CASSQDGALRRNTIYF
TGTGCCAGCAGCCAAGACGGTGCTCTTCGACGAAACACCATATATTTT
>TRBV18|.|TRBJ2-3|many
CASSPKRDSFLSDTQYF
TGTGCCAGCTCCCCGAAACGGGACTCGTTCCTTTCAGATACGCAGTATTTT
>TRBV13|.|TRBJ1-2|many
CASSLAGSAYGYTF
TGTGCCAGCAGCTTAGCAGGATCTGCCTATGGCTACACCTTC
>TRBV28|TRBD1|TRBJ1-2|.
CASSLQGQGPYGYTF
TGTGCCAGCAGTTTACAAGGACAGGGACCGTATGGCTACACCTTC
>TRBV7-9|TRBD2|TRBJ2-7|many
CASSHGTSGGSYEQYF
TGTGCCAGCAGTCACGGCACTAGCGGGGGGTCCTACGAGCAGTACTTC